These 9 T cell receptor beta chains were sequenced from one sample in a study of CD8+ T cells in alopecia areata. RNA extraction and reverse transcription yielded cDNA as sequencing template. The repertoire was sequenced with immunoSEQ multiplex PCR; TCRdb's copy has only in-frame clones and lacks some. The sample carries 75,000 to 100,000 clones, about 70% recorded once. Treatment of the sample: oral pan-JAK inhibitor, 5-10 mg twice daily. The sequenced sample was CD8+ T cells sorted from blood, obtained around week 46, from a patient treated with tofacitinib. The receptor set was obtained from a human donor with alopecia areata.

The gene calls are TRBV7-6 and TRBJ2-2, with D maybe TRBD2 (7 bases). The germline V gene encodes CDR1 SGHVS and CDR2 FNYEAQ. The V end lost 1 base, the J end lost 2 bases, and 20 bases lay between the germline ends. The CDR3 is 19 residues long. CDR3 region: CASSLVRGGRKDNTGELFF. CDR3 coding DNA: TGTGCCAGCAGCTTAGTGCGCGGGGGCCGAAAAGATAACACCGGGGAGCTGTTTTTT.

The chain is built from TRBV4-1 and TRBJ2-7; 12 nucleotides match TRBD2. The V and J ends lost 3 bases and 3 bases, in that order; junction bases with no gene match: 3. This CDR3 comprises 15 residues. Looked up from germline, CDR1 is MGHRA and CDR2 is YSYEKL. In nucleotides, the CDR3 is TGCGCCAGCAGCCACACGACTAGCGGGGGCTACGAGCAGTACTTC. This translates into CASSHTTSGGYEQYF.

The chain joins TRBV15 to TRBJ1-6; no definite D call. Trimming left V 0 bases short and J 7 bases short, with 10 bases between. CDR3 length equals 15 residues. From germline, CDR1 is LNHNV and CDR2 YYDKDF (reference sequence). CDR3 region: CATSRDRTGNSPLHF. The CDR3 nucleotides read TGTGCCACCAGCAGAGATAGAACGGGGAATTCACCCCTCCACTTT.

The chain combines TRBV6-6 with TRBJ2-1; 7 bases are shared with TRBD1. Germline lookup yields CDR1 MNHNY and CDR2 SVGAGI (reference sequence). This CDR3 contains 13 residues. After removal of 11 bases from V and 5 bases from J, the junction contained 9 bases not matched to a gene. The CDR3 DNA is TGTGCCGGCCGGGCAGGGGGAAACAATGAGCAGTTCTTC. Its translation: CAGRAGGNNEQFF.

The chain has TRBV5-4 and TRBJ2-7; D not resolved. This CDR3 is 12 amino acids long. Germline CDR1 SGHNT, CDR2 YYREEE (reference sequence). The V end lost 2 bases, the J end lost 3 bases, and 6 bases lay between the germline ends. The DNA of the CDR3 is TGTGCCAGCAGCTTTGCGAACTACGAGCAGTACTTC. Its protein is CASSFANYEQYF.

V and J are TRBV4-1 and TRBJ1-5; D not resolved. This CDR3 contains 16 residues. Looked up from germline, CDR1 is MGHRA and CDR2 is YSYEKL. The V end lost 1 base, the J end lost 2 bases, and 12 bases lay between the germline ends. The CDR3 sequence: CASSQGPITGNQPQHF. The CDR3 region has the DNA TGCGCCAGCAGCCAAGGACCGATCACGGGCAATCAGCCCCAGCATTTT.

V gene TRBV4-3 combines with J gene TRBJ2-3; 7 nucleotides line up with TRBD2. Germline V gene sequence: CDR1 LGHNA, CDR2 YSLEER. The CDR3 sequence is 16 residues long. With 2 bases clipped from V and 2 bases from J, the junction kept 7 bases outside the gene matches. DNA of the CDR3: TGCGCCAGCAGCCAATCGGTTCGGGGGGTCACAGATACGCAGTATTTT. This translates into CASSQSVRGVTDTQYF.

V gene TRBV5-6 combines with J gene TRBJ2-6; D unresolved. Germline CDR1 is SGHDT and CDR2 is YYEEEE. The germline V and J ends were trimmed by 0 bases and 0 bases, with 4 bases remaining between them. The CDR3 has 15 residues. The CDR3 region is CASSLGRSGANVLTF. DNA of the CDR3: TGTGCCAGCAGCTTGGGACGCTCTGGGGCCAACGTCCTGACTTTC.

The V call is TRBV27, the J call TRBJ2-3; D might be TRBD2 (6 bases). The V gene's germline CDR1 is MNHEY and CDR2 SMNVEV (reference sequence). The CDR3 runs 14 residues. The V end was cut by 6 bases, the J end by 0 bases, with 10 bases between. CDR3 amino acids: CASSRGSSTDTQYF. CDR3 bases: TGTGCCAGCAGCCGGGGGTCTAGCACAGATACGCAGTATTTT.